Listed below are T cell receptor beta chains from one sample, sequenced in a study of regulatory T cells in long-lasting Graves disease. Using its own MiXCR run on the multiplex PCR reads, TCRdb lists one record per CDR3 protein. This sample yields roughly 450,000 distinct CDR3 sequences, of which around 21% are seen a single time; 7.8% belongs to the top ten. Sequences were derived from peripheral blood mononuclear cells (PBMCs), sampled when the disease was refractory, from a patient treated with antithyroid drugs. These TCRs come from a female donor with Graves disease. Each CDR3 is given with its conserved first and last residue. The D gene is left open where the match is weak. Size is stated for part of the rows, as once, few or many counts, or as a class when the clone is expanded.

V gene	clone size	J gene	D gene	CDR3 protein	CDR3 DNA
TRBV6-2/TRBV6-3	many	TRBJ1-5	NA	CASSYGSLTGPQHF	TGTGCCAGCAGCTACGGTTCCCTAACCGGGCCCCAGCATTTT
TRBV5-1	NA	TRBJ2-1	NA	CASSLPSSASSYNEQFF	TGCGCCAGCAGCCTTCCCTCTAGCGCGAGCTCCTACAATGAGCAGTTCTTC
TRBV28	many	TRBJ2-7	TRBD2	CASSHRGAVAGGYEQYF	TGTGCCAGCAGTCACAGGGGGGCTGTAGCGGGAGGATACGAGCAGTACTTC
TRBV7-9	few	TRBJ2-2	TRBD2	CASSLAGSTGTTYTGELFF	TGTGCCAGCAGCTTAGCGGGCAGCACCGGGACTACATACACCGGGGAGCTGTTTTTT
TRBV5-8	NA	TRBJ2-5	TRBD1	CASSPGGWETQYF	TGTGCCAGCAGCCCAGGGGGCTGGGAGACCCAGTACTTC
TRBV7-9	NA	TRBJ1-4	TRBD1	CASSSQGASNEKLFF	TGTGCCAGCAGCTCGCAGGGGGCGAGTAATGAAAAACTGTTTTTT
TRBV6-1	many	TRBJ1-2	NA	CASSGLTTNYGYTF	TGTGCCAGCAGTGGATTGACAACAAACTATGGCTACACCTTC
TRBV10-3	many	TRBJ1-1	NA	CATRGGFRMNTEAFF	TGTGCCACCCGAGGAGGCTTTCGGATGAACACTGAAGCTTTCTTT
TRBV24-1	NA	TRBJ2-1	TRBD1	CATSDPSTDRGLYNEQFF	TGTGCCACCAGTGATCCGAGCACTGACAGGGGATTATACAATGAGCAGTTCTTC
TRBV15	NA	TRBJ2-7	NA	CATSRDSGHEQYF	TGTGCCACCAGCAGAGATAGTGGCCACGAGCAGTACTTC
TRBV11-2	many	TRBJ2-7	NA	CASSLAQFAYEQYF	TGTGCCAGCAGCTTAGCCCAGTTTGCCTACGAGCAGTACTTC
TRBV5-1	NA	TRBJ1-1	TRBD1	CASSPSKQGLGNTEAFF	TGCGCCAGCAGCCCTAGTAAACAGGGGTTGGGGAACACTGAAGCTTTCTTT
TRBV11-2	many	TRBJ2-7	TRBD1	CASSNRDRGAYEQYF	TGTGCCAGCAGCAACCGGGACAGGGGGGCCTACGAGCAGTACTTC
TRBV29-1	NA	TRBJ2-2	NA	CSVKPQNTGELFF	TGCAGCGTTAAACCCCAGAACACCGGGGAGCTGTTTTTT
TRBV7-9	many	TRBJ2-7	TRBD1	CASSHFGQGASSYEQYF	TGTGCCAGCAGCCATTTTGGACAGGGAGCCAGCTCCTACGAGCAGTACTTC
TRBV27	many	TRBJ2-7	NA	CASSKGARPLEQYF	TGTGCCAGCAGTAAAGGGGCCCGTCCCCTCGAGCAGTACTTC
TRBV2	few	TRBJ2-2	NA	CASSFSRIANTGELFF	TGTGCCAGCAGCTTTAGCAGAATCGCGAACACCGGGGAGCTGTTTTTT
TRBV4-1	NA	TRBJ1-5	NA	CASSQGAGENQPQHF	TGCGCCAGCAGCCAAGGGGCAGGGGAGAATCAGCCCCAGCATTTT
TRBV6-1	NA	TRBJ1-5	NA	CASSDPTEGFQPQHF	TGTGCCAGCAGTGACCCGACAGAGGGTTTTCAGCCCCAGCATTTT
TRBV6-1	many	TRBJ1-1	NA	CASSELAGLFDTEAFF	TGTGCCAGCAGTGAACTGGCAGGTCTTTTCGACACTGAAGCTTTCTTT